This T cell receptor (beta chain) stems from a study of T cell changes during pregnancy in multiple sclerosis. A few counts support this clone. CDR1 is MDHEN, CDR2 SYDVKM, per germline. Trimming at V came to 5 bases and at J to 5 bases, leaving 8 bases not matched to a gene. The CDR3 consists of 14 residues. Sequenced by immunoSEQ multiplex PCR; TCRdb stores in-frame clones only, minus some. The table shows about 98,000 clones, with around 90% occurring only once. The specimen was peripheral blood, collected after pregnancy. This chain joins TRBV28 and TRBJ1-2; 7 positions match TRBD1. The clonotype comes from a female donor in good health, enrolled as a control in a pregnancy study. CDR3 DNA sequence: TGTGCCAGCAGTGGGGTACAGGGGTGGTATGGCTACACCTTC. Its protein product is CASSGVQGWYGYTF.